This is a list of T cell receptor beta chains from one sample in a study of blood T cell repertoires in COVID-19. TCRdb keeps only in-frame clones here, not all; method: immunoSEQ multiplex PCR. Of under 45,000 clones in the sample, around 87% are singletons; the top ten hold 23%. The sequenced sample was peripheral blood. These receptors were obtained from a woman of 80 years or more in a cohort sampled during active or convalescent COVID-19. CDR3s include the opening cysteine and the closing phenylalanine or tryptophan. D genes are given only for firm matches. Only part of the rows carry a size: once, few, many, or a class if the clone is expanded.

TRBV4-1,TRBJ2-7,-,TRBD1,CASSQGSPGTGLLYEQYF,TGCGCCAGCAGCCAAGGGTCCCCCGGGACAGGGCTACTCTACGAGCAGTACTTC
TRBV5-8,TRBJ2-2,-,TRBD1,CASSLARAGGLNTGELFF,TGTGCCAGCAGCTTGGCTCGGGCAGGGGGTTTGAACACCGGGGAGCTGTTTTTT
TRBV6-5,TRBJ2-3,-,-,CASSSRGDSTDTQYF,TGTGCCAGCAGCTCCCGCGGAGATAGCACAGATACGCAGTATTTT
TRBV28,TRBJ2-7,-,TRBD1,CASRAGGHYEQYF,TGTGCCAGCCGGGCAGGGGGCCACTACGAGCAGTACTTC
TRBV15,TRBJ2-5,-,-,CATSMGLRQETQYF,TGTGCCACCAGCATGGGACTGCGCCAAGAGACCCAGTACTTC
TRBV4-2,TRBJ2-3,-,TRBD2,CASSHGRAGGTDTQYF,TGTGCCAGCAGCCACGGGAGAGCGGGGGGCACAGATACGCAGTATTTT
TRBV11-2,TRBJ1-2,few,TRBD1,CASSFGTGNYGYTF,TGTGCCAGCAGCTTCGGGACAGGGAACTATGGCTACACCTTC
TRBV5-1,TRBJ1-1,-,TRBD1,CASSWGQGMGEAFF,TGCGCCAGCAGCTGGGGACAGGGGATGGGTGAAGCTTTCTTT
TRBV2,TRBJ2-1,once,TRBD1,CASSAGPTGGNEQFF,TGTGCCAGCAGTGCTGGACCGACAGGGGGCAATGAGCAGTTCTTC
TRBV19,TRBJ1-4,-,-,CASSPTPRTVEKLFF,TGTGCCAGTAGCCCAACCCCGAGGACAGTCGAAAAACTGTTTTTT
TRBV11-2,TRBJ1-1,-,-,CASSLVRTTEAFF,TGTGCCAGCAGCTTAGTCCGGACAACTGAAGCTTTCTTT
TRBV7-9,TRBJ1-4,-,-,CASRDSWGTNEKLFF,TGTGCCAGCAGGGACAGTTGGGGGACTAATGAAAAACTGTTTTTT
TRBV4-1,TRBJ1-6,-,-,CASSQEAGARNSPLHF,TGCGCCAGCAGCCAAGAGGCAGGGGCTAGGAATTCACCCCTCCACTTT
TRBV24-1,TRBJ1-1,few,-,CATGSGPGNTEAFF,TGTGCCACCGGGAGTGGGCCTGGGAACACTGAAGCTTTCTTT
TRBV6-2/TRBV6-3,TRBJ2-2,-,TRBD2,CASSLPPAGGPPGTGELFF,TGTGCCAGCAGTCTGCCTCCAGCGGGAGGTCCCCCGGGCACCGGGGAGCTGTTTTTT
TRBV6-5,TRBJ1-5,-,TRBD1,CASRAGTGLNQPQHF,TGTGCCAGCAGAGCCGGGACAGGGCTCAATCAGCCCCAGCATTTT
TRBV7-9,TRBJ2-7,-,-,CASSSQGYEQYF,TGTGCCAGCAGCTCACAGGGTTACGAGCAGTACTTC
TRBV7-2,TRBJ2-3,-,TRBD2,CASGMGTSLYTDTQYF,TGTGCCAGCGGTATGGGGACTAGCCTTTACACAGATACGCAGTATTTT
TRBV19,TRBJ2-6,-,TRBD2,CASLGGVAGANVLTF,TGTGCCAGTCTTGGGGGGGTAGCTGGGGCCAACGTCCTGACTTTC
TRBV18,TRBJ2-3,-,TRBD2,CASSRTSGGALGDTQYF,TGTGCCAGCTCACGAACTAGCGGGGGGGCCTTGGGAGATACGCAGTATTTT
TRBV5-5,TRBJ1-2,-,-,CASSLVWDMSMGYTF,TGTGCCAGCAGCTTGGTTTGGGACATGTCTATGGGCTACACCTTC
TRBV5-1,TRBJ2-7,-,TRBD2,CASSPSGISYEQYF,TGCGCCAGCAGCCCAAGCGGGATTTCCTACGAGCAGTACTTC
TRBV5-6,TRBJ2-1,-,TRBD2,CASSPPSGGNEQFF,TGTGCCAGCAGCCCGCCCAGCGGGGGCAATGAGCAGTTCTTC
TRBV29-1,TRBJ1-2,-,TRBD1,CSAKGASANYGYTF,TGCAGCGCCAAGGGGGCGTCCGCTAACTATGGCTACACCTTC
TRBV3-1/TRBV3-2,TRBJ1-4,-,TRBD1,CASSGGQGKEKLFF,TGTGCCAGCAGCGGAGGACAGGGGAAGGAAAAACTGTTTTTT
TRBV11-3,TRBJ2-5,once,TRBD1,CATRQGARETQYF,TGTGCCACCCGACAGGGGGCAAGAGAGACCCAGTACTTC
TRBV9,TRBJ1-1,-,-,CASSVEEDRPNTEAFF,TGTGCCAGCAGCGTAGAGGAGGACAGACCGAACACTGAAGCTTTCTTT
TRBV5-4,TRBJ2-3,-,-,CASSLDRVSTDTQYF,TGTGCCAGCAGCTTGGACAGGGTGAGCACAGATACGCAGTATTTT
TRBV7-2,TRBJ1-2,once,-,CASSPISLNYGYTF,TGTGCCAGCAGCCCAATCAGTCTTAACTATGGCTACACCTTC